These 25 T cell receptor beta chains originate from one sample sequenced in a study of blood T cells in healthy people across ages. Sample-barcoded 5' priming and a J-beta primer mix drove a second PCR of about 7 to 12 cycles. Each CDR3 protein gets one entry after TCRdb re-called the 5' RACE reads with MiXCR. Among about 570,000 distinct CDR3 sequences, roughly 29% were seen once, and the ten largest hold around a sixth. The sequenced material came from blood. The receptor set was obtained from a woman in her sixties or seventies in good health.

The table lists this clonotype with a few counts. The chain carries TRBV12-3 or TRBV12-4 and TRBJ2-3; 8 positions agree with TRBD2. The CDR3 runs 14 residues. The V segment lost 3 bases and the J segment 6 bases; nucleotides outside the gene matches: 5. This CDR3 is CASSFRTSRDTQYF. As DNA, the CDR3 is TGTGCCAGCAGTTTCAGGACTAGCCGGGATACGCAGTATTTT.

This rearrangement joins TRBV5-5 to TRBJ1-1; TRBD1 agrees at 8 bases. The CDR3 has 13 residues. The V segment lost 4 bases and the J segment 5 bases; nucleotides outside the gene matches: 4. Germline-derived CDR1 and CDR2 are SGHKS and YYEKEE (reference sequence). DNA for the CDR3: TGTGCCAGCAGCGCCAGGGGGCAAACTGAAGCTTTCTTT. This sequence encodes CASSARGQTEAFF.

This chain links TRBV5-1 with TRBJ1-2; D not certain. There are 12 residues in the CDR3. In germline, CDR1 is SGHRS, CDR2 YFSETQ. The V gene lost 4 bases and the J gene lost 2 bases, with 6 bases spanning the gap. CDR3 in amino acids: CASSPQNYGYTF. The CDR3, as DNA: TGCGCCAGCAGCCCGCAAAACTATGGCTACACCTTC.

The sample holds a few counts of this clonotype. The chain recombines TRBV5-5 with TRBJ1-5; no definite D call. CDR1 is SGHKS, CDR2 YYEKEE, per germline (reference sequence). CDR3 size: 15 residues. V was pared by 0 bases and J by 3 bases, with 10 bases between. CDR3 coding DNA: TGTGCCAGCAGCTTGGCAGGCCTCTACAATCAGCCCCAGCATTTT. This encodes CASSLAGLYNQPQHF.

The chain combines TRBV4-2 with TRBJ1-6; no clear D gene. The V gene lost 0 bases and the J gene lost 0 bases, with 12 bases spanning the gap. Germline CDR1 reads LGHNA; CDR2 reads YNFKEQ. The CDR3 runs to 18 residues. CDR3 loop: CASSQEAPLSSYNSPLHF. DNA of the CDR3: TGTGCCAGCAGCCAAGAGGCCCCCCTCAGCTCCTATAATTCACCCCTCCACTTT.

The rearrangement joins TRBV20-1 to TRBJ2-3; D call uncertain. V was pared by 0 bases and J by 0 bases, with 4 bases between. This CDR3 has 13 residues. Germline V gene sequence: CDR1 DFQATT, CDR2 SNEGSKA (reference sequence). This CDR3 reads CSAREGSTDTQYF. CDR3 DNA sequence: TGCAGTGCTAGAGAGGGCAGCACAGATACGCAGTATTTT.

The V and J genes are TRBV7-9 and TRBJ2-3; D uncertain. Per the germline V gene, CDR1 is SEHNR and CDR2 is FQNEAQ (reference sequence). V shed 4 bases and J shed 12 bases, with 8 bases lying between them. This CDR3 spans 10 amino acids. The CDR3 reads CASSSEVQYF. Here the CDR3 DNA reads TGTGCCAGCAGCTCCGAGGTCCAGTATTTT.

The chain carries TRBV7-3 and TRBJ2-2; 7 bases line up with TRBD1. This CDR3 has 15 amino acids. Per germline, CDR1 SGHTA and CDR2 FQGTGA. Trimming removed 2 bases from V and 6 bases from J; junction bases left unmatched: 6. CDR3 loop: CASSLGRGNSGELFF. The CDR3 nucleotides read TGTGCCAGCAGCTTAGGCAGGGGGAATTCCGGGGAGCTGTTTTTT.

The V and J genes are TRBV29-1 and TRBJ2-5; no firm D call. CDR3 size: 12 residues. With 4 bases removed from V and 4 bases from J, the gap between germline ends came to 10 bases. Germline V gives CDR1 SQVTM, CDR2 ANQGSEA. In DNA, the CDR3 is TGCAGCGTTGCCGGCGTTGGAGAGACCCAGTACTTC. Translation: CSVAGVGETQYF.

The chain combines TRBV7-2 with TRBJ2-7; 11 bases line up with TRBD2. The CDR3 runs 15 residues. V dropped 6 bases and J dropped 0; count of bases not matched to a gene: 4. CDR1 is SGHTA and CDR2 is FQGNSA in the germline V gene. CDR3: CASSQLAGASYEQYV. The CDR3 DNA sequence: TGTGCCAGCAGTCAACTAGCGGGAGCCTCCTACGAGCAGTACGTC.

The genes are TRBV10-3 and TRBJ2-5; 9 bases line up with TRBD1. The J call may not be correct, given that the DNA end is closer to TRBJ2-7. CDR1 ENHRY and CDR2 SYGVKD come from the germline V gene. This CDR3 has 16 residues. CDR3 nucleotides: TGTGCCATCACAACAGGTCCCGGGACAGGGAGCTACGAGCAGTACTTC. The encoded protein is CAITTGPGTGSYEQYF.

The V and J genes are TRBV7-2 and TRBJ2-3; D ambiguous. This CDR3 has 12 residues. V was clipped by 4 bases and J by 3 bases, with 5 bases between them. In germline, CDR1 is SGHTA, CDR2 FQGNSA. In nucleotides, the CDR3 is TGTGCCAGCAGCTCGTTAACAGATACGCAGTATTTT. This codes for CASSSLTDTQYF.

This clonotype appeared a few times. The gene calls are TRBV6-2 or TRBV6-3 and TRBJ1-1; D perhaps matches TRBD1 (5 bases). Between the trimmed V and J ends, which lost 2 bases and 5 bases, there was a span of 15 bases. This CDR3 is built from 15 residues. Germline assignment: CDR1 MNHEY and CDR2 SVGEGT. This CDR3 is CASSYREGPKTEAFF. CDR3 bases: TGTGCCAGCAGTTACCGGGAGGGGCCGAAGACTGAAGCTTTCTTT.

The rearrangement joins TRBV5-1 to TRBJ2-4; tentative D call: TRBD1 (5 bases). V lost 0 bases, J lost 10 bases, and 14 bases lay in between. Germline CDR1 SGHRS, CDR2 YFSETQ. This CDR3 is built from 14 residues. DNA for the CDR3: TGCGCCAGCAGCTTGGAGGGGCAGTGGGTGATTCAGTACTTC. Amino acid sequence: CASSLEGQWVIQYF.

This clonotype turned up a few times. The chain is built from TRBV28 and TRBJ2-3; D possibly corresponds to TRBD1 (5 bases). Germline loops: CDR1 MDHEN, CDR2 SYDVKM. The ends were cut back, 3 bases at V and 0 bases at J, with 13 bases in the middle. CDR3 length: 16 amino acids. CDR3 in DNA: TGTGCCAGCAGTTTCTATGGGGCCCTCAGCACAGATACGCAGTATTTT. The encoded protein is CASSFYGALSTDTQYF. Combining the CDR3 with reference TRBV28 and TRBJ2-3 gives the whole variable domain DVKVTQSSRYLVKRTGEKVFLECVQDMDHENMFWYRQDPGLGLRLIYFSYDVKMKEKGDIPEGYSVSREKKERFSLILESASTNQTSMYLCASSFYGALSTDTQYFGPGTRLTVL.

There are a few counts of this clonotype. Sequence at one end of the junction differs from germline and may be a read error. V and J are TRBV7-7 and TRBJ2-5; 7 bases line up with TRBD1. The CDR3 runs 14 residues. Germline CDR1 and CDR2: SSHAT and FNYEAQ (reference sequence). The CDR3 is CASSATGTQETQYF. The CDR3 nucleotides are TGTGCTAGCAGCGCGACAGGGACCCAAGAGACCCAGTACTTC.

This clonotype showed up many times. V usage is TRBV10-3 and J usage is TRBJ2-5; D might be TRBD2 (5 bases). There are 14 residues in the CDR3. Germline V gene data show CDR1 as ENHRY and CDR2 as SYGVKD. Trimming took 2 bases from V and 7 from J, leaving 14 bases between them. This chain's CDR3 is CAISEGLSMGTQYF. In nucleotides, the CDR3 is TGTGCCATCAGTGAGGGACTGTCGATGGGGACCCAGTACTTC.

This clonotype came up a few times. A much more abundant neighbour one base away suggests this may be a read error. This CDR3 reads CGVEIPGHSSYEQYF. CDR3 coding DNA: TGCGGCGTAGAGATCCCGGGACACAGCTCCTACGAGCAGTACTTC. The rearrangement uses TRBV29-1 and TRBJ2-7; D perhaps matches TRBD1 (6 bases). The CDR3 covers 15 residues. Germline V lookup: CDR1 SQVTM, CDR2 ANQGSEA.

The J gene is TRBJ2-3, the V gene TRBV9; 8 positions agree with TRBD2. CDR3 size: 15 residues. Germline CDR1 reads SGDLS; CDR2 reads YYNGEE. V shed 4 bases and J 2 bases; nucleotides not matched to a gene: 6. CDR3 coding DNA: TGTGCCAGCAGCCCCCGGGAGGGCCTCACAGATACGCAGTATTTT. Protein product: CASSPREGLTDTQYF.

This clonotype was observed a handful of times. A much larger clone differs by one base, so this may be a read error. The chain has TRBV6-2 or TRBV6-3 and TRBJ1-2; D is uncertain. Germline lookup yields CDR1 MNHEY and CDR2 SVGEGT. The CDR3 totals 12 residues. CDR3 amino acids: CANSLDGYGYTF. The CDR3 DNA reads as TGTGCCAACAGTTTGGATGGCTATGGCTACACCTTC.

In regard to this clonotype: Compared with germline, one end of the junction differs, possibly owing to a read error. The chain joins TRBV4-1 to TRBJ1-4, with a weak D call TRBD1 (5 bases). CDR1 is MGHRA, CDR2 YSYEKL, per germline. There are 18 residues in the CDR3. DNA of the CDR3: TGCGCCAGTAGCCAAGCCCCCGTTGCCTCGGGGGGAGGTGAAAAACTGTTTTTT. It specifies CASSQAPVASGGGEKLFF.

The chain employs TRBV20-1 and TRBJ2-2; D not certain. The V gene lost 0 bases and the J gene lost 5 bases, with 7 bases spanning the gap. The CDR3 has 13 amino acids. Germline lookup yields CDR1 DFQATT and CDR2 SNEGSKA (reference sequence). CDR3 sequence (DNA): TGCAGTGCTAGAGACTCGATAACCGGGGAGCTGTTTTTT. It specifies CSARDSITGELFF.

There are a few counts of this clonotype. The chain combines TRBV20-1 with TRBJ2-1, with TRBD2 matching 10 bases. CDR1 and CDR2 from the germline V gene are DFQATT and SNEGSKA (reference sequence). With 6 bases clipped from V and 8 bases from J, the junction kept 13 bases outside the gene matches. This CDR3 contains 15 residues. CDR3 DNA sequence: TGCAGTGCCGTCGGAGGGACTAGCGTTTCGGATGAGCAGTTCTTC. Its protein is CSAVGGTSVSDEQFF.

The CDR3 spells CASRNSGFYGYTF. In nucleotides, the CDR3 is TGTGCCAGTAGAAATTCAGGGTTCTATGGCTACACCTTC. The chain joins TRBV19 to TRBJ1-2; D possibly corresponds to TRBD1 (5 bases). V was cut by 6 bases and J by 4 bases, with 12 bases left in between. Germline assignment: CDR1 LNHDA and CDR2 SQIVND (reference sequence). The CDR3 has 13 amino acids.

The CDR3 DNA reads as TGCAGCGTTGATGGGCAGTACAATGAGCAGTTCTTC. Translated, it gives CSVDGQYNEQFF. The genes are TRBV29-1 and TRBJ2-1; no firm D call. Germline CDR1 and CDR2: SQVTM and ANQGSEA. The length of the CDR3 is 12 residues. V gave up 3 bases and J gave up 4 bases, with 7 bases separating them.